The 13 T cell receptor beta chains below all came from one sample that was sequenced in a study of blood T cell repertoires in COVID-19. TCRdb's copy holds only in-frame clones and misses some; the assay was immunoSEQ multiplex PCR. The sample holds approximately 320,000 clones, roughly 90% seen once. Sequencing was done on a sample of PBMCs or T cells enriched from blood (not recorded which). These receptors originate from a man between 60 and 70 years old who had recovered from COVID-19.

Notes on this clone: Sequence at one end of the junction differs from germline and may be a read error. This chain uses TRBV5-4 with TRBJ2-2; 8 nucleotides agree with TRBD2. Germline CDR1 reads SGHNT; CDR2 reads YYREEE (reference sequence). The CDR3 totals 16 residues. The DNA of the CDR3 is TGTGCCCGCAGCTCGGGACGGGGGGGAGAAGCCGGGGAGCTGTTTTTT. Translated, it gives CARSSGRGGEAGELFF.

The chain has TRBV21-1 and TRBJ2-1; the table's D call of TRBD2 was not tested on the DNA. TRBV21-1 constitutes a pseudogene. The CDR3 runs to 16 residues. CDR3 region: CASRPPGASGNNEQFF. The CDR3 DNA reads as TGTGCCAGCAGACCCCCCGGGGCTAGCGGCAACAATGAGCAGTTCTTC.

This rearrangement joins TRBV6-9 to TRBJ1-2, with 7 bases that match TRBD1. Germline V lookup: CDR1 MNHGY, CDR2 SVAAGI. Losses at the gene ends were 4 bases for V and 4 bases for J; bases not matched to a gene: 3. This CDR3 has 13 amino acids. The CDR3 sequence: CASSLGQSYGYTF. CDR3 in DNA: TGTGCCAGCAGTTTGGGACAGTCCTATGGCTACACCTTC.

The chain joins TRBV4-3 to TRBJ2-2; TRBD2 matches at 13 bases. Trimming cost V 1 base and J 4 bases; bases outside gene matches: 3. This CDR3 contains 17 residues. The V gene's germline CDR1 is LGHNA and CDR2 YSLEER. The CDR3 coding sequence is TGCGCCAGCAGCCAAGGGACTAGCGGGGGCCGCACCGGGGAGCTGTTTTTT. Protein sequence: CASSQGTSGGRTGELFF.

This chain connects TRBV3-1 (or the pseudogene TRBV3-2) to TRBJ1-1; 7 nucleotides agree with TRBD1. This CDR3 contains 15 residues. V dropped 3 bases and J dropped 1; count of bases not matched to a gene: 5. Germline CDR1 and CDR2: LGHDT and YNNKEL (reference sequence). CDR3 protein: CASSHWRDRNTEAFF. In DNA, the CDR3 is TGTGCCAGCAGCCATTGGCGGGACAGGAACACTGAAGCTTTCTTT.

This sequence joins TRBV7-9 and TRBJ2-2; 7 bases map to TRBD2. The CDR3 is 16 amino acids. The germline gives CDR1 SEHNR, CDR2 FQNEAQ (reference sequence). V was pared by 4 bases and J by 6 bases, with 11 bases of the junction left unmatched. This CDR3 reads CASSYGGVLVAGELFF. Here the CDR3 DNA reads TGTGCCAGCAGCTATGGGGGGGTCTTGGTCGCCGGGGAGCTGTTTTTT.

The genes are TRBV30 and TRBJ1-4; no firm D call. Germline V gives CDR1 GTSNPN, CDR2 SVGIG (reference sequence). V was shortened by 3 bases and J by 0 bases, with 8 bases between the two germline ends. CDR3 length: 14 residues. The CDR3 DNA reads TGTGCCTGGAGGAGGTCAGCAACTAATGAAAAACTGTTTTTT. Translated: CAWRRSATNEKLFF.

The CDR3 DNA follows: TGTGCCAGCCGGCCGGGGGGAGAGGTTGGGGCCAACGTCCTGACTTTC. Its translation is CASRPGGEVGANVLTF. The chain uses TRBV19 and TRBJ2-6; 7 positions agree with TRBD2. V shed 9 bases, J shed 3 bases, and the junction held 11 bases outside the gene matches. CDR1 and CDR2 from the germline V gene are LNHDA and SQIVND (reference sequence). The CDR3 totals 16 residues.

Only one count was recorded for this clone. The chain employs TRBV7-9 and TRBJ1-1, with D possibly TRBD1 on 5 matching bases. The CDR3 has 15 amino acids. The V gene lost 4 bases and the J gene lost 4 bases, with 16 bases spanning the gap. CDR1 SEHNR and CDR2 FQNEAQ come from the germline V gene (reference sequence). The CDR3 coding sequence is TGTGCCAGCAGCTCCGATCAGGGTAGGACCACTGAAGCTTTCTTT. Its translation: CASSSDQGRTTEAFF.

The CDR3 spells CASSPGEGLGNTEAFF. CDR3 in DNA: TGTGCCAGCAGCCCCGGGGAGGGGCTTGGGAACACTGAAGCTTTCTTT. This chain joins TRBV14 and TRBJ1-1, with D perhaps TRBD1 (5 bases). From germline, CDR1 is SGHDN and CDR2 FVKESK. V was shortened by 4 bases and J by 1 base, with 16 bases between the two germline ends. This CDR3 is 16 amino acids long.

The rearrangement joins TRBV11-3 to TRBJ2-7, with 7 bases lining up with TRBD1. This CDR3 contains 13 residues. With V trimmed by 5 bases and J by 2 bases, 3 bases remained unmatched. CDR1 SGHNT and CDR2 YENEEA come from the germline V gene. In nucleotides, the CDR3 is TGTGCCAGCAGCGGCAGGGGGACCTACGAGCAGTACTTC. Translation: CASSGRGTYEQYF.

V is TRBV19 and J is TRBJ1-5; D remains ambiguous. V was clipped by 6 bases and J by 8 bases, with 17 bases between them. CDR1 and CDR2 from the germline V gene are LNHDA and SQIVND (reference sequence). The CDR3 extends over 14 amino acids. The CDR3 reads CASRPRVPAEPQHF. CDR3 DNA sequence: TGTGCCAGTAGGCCGAGGGTACCGGCGGAGCCCCAGCATTTT.

Only one count was recorded for this clone. The chain employs TRBV12-3 or TRBV12-4 and TRBJ2-7; D uncertain. The V end lost 3 bases, the J end lost 2 bases, and 5 bases lay between the germline ends. The CDR3 consists of 12 residues. CDR3 region: CASSFIPYEQYF. The CDR3 DNA reads as TGTGCCAGCAGTTTCATCCCCTACGAGCAGTACTTC.